The clone carrying this TCR beta chain was observed a few times. Its specificity is unknown. CDR1 SQVTM and CDR2 ANQGSEA come from the germline V gene. This CDR3 is built from 14 residues. Trimming cost V 7 bases and J 6 bases; bases outside gene matches: 9. A quantitative 5'-RACE method, one with molecular barcodes, was used to make TCR beta libraries. In TCRdb, the 5' RACE reads were re-called with MiXCR into one record per CDR3 protein. This table holds 75,000 to 95,000 distinct CDR3 sequences, roughly 8.8% found once. This sample is part of a study of CD8 T cells in ankylosing spondylitis. Study results and caveats: Ankylosing spondylitis blood appeared to be characterized by a TCR beta motif of eight highly homologous variants. Reported data indicate significant enrichment of disease-linked clones within matched ankylosing spondylitis synovial fluid.

Material for sequencing was blood, either unsorted or a sorted T cell fraction (not recorded which). The clonotype was recovered from a male donor with ankylosing spondylitis. J is TRBJ2-2 and V is TRBV29-1; 9 nucleotides line up with TRBD1. The CDR3 reads CSGGRDRDAGELFF. CDR3 nucleotides: TGCAGCGGGGGCCGGGACAGGGATGCCGGGGAGCTGTTTTTT.